A selection of T cell receptor beta chains follows, all from one sample in a study of cytomegalovirus exposure and HLA in healthy donors. Using immunoSEQ multiplex PCR, the repertoire was profiled, and TCRdb retains in-frame clones only, with some absent. The top ten hold approximately 0.31% of the sample, which has some 190,000 clones, about 86% seen once. Sequencing input: PBMCs. Receptor source: a woman in her 30s in good health and CMV-seronegative. Each CDR3 is given with its conserved first and last residue. The order of the fields is clone size, D gene, V gene, J gene, CDR3 DNA, CDR3 protein. The D gene is left open where the match is weak. For some rows the clone size is stated as once, few or many, or as a class when expanded; others skip it.

abundance: .; d_gene: .; v_gene: TRBV5-1; j_gene: TRBJ2-2; CDR3nt: TGCGCCAGCAGCTTGTTCGGGGGACCTATTACCGGGGAGCTGTTTTTT; CDR3aa: CASSLFGGPITGELFF
abundance: .; d_gene: TRBD1; v_gene: TRBV29-1; j_gene: TRBJ1-2; CDR3nt: TGCAGCGTCGCGACAGGGGCCTATGGCTACACCTTC; CDR3aa: CSVATGAYGYTF
abundance: .; d_gene: TRBD1; v_gene: TRBV10-2; j_gene: TRBJ2-2; CDR3nt: TGCGCCACCGACCCTATGACAGGGACCGGGGAGCTGTTTTTT; CDR3aa: CATDPMTGTGELFF
abundance: few; d_gene: TRBD1; v_gene: TRBV27; j_gene: TRBJ2-1; CDR3nt: TGTGCCAGCAGTTTTCTGACAGGGAACAATGAGCAGTTCTTC; CDR3aa: CASSFLTGNNEQFF
abundance: .; d_gene: TRBD2; v_gene: TRBV9; j_gene: TRBJ2-1; CDR3nt: TGTGCCAGCAGCGAGGAGGGACTAGCGGGGCGAGAGCAGTTCTTC; CDR3aa: CASSEEGLAGREQFF
abundance: .; d_gene: .; v_gene: TRBV2; j_gene: TRBJ1-2; CDR3nt: TGTGCCAGCAGTGAGTCCCGGGATGGCTACACCTTC; CDR3aa: CASSESRDGYTF
abundance: .; d_gene: TRBD2; v_gene: TRBV2; j_gene: TRBJ2-5; CDR3nt: TGTGCCAGCAGTAGACTAGCGGGGGGGCTTTGGGAGCAGTACTTC; CDR3aa: CASSRLAGGLWEQYF
abundance: .; d_gene: .; v_gene: TRBV6-6; j_gene: TRBJ1-6; CDR3nt: TGTGCCAGCAGCAACATTGGTTCACCCCTCCACTTT; CDR3aa: CASSNIGSPLHF
abundance: .; d_gene: TRBD1; v_gene: TRBV5-1; j_gene: TRBJ2-5; CDR3nt: TGCGCCAGCAGCGTGGACAGGGTTGGGACCCAGTACTTC; CDR3aa: CASSVDRVGTQYF
abundance: once; d_gene: .; v_gene: TRBV21-1; j_gene: TRBJ2-7; CDR3nt: TGTGCCAGCAGCGAACAGGGGTACTACGAGCAGTACTTC; CDR3aa: CASSEQGYYEQYF
abundance: .; d_gene: .; v_gene: TRBV9; j_gene: TRBJ1-1; CDR3nt: TGTGCCAGCAGCGTGGGGGCGGGCACTGAAGCTTTCTTT; CDR3aa: CASSVGAGTEAFF
abundance: .; d_gene: .; v_gene: TRBV6-1; j_gene: TRBJ1-5; CDR3nt: TGTGCCAGCAGTGACGGGGTGGTCAATCAGCCCCAGCATTTT; CDR3aa: CASSDGVVNQPQHF
abundance: .; d_gene: TRBD2; v_gene: TRBV9; j_gene: TRBJ2-1; CDR3nt: TGTGCCAGCAGCGTAGCGGTAGCGGGGGGAGTCTCCTCCTACAATGAGCAGTTCTTC; CDR3aa: CASSVAVAGGVSSYNEQFF
abundance: .; d_gene: TRBD1; v_gene: TRBV5-1; j_gene: TRBJ1-1; CDR3nt: TGCGCCAGCAGCTCTCAGGGGGCGCGGACCACTGAAGCTTTCTTT; CDR3aa: CASSSQGARTTEAFF
abundance: once; d_gene: .; v_gene: TRBV5-1; j_gene: TRBJ1-1; CDR3nt: TGCGCCAGCAGCCCGGGGAACCCAGCGGAGGCTTTCTTT; CDR3aa: CASSPGNPAEAFF
abundance: .; d_gene: TRBD1; v_gene: TRBV28; j_gene: TRBJ1-4; CDR3nt: TGTGCCAGCAGCTTTCGGACAGGACTTCCCCCTAATGAAAAACTGTTTTTT; CDR3aa: CASSFRTGLPPNEKLFF
abundance: .; d_gene: TRBD2; v_gene: TRBV5-4; j_gene: TRBJ2-3; CDR3nt: TGTGCCAGCAGGTCCTGGGGGGGGAGCACAGATACGCAGTATTTT; CDR3aa: CASRSWGGSTDTQYF
abundance: .; d_gene: TRBD1; v_gene: TRBV25-1; j_gene: TRBJ1-1; CDR3nt: TGTGCCAGCAGTGACGGGGACAGCTGGGGAATGAACACTGAAGCTTTCTTT; CDR3aa: CASSDGDSWGMNTEAFF
abundance: .; d_gene: .; v_gene: TRBV2; j_gene: TRBJ2-1; CDR3nt: TGTGCCAGCAGTGAAGGACTAGACAATGAGCAGTTCTTC; CDR3aa: CASSEGLDNEQFF
abundance: few; d_gene: .; v_gene: TRBV10-1; j_gene: TRBJ2-7; CDR3nt: TGCGCCAGCAGTGAGTCTGGAGGCGAGCAGTACTTC; CDR3aa: CASSESGGEQYF
abundance: .; d_gene: .; v_gene: TRBV5-5; j_gene: TRBJ1-1; CDR3nt: TGTGCCAGCAGTTGGTCCCCCGGAGGGAACACTGAAGCTTTCTTT; CDR3aa: CASSWSPGGNTEAFF
abundance: .; d_gene: TRBD1; v_gene: TRBV6-5; j_gene: TRBJ2-7; CDR3nt: TGTGCCAGCAGTTACTCGACAGGGATCGCCTACGAGCAGTACTTC; CDR3aa: CASSYSTGIAYEQYF
abundance: .; d_gene: .; v_gene: TRBV5-6; j_gene: TRBJ1-3; CDR3nt: TGTGCCAGCAGCACCGGACTGAAACGGGGTTCTGGAAACACCATATATTTT; CDR3aa: CASSTGLKRGSGNTIYF
abundance: .; d_gene: TRBD2; v_gene: TRBV7-8; j_gene: TRBJ2-3; CDR3nt: TGTGCCAGCAGCTTAGCCCGGACTAGCGGGAGCACAGATACGCAGTATTTT; CDR3aa: CASSLARTSGSTDTQYF
abundance: once; d_gene: TRBD2; v_gene: TRBV19; j_gene: TRBJ2-3; CDR3nt: TGTGCCAGTAGACTAGCGGGAGGGCCCACAGATACGCAGTATTTT; CDR3aa: CASRLAGGPTDTQYF
abundance: few; d_gene: .; v_gene: TRBV19; j_gene: TRBJ2-7; CDR3nt: TGTGCCAGCTCCGGACAGACTACCTACGAGCAGTACTTC; CDR3aa: CASSGQTTYEQYF
abundance: .; d_gene: .; v_gene: TRBV11-2; j_gene: TRBJ1-3; CDR3nt: TGTGCCAGCCGCCCCAGGGACTCTGGAAACACCATATATTTT; CDR3aa: CASRPRDSGNTIYF
abundance: .; d_gene: .; v_gene: TRBV21-1; j_gene: TRBJ2-7; CDR3nt: TGTGCCAGCGACCCCCCCGGAGGACAGGTTTCCTACGAGCAGTACTTC; CDR3aa: CASDPPGGQVSYEQYF
abundance: .; d_gene: .; v_gene: TRBV30; j_gene: TRBJ2-7; CDR3nt: TGTGCCTGGAGTGTCGGGCAGGGGATCGAGCAGTACTTC; CDR3aa: CAWSVGQGIEQYF
abundance: once; d_gene: .; v_gene: TRBV4-1; j_gene: TRBJ2-5; CDR3nt: TGCGCCAGCAGCCAGAAGGGGGAGACCCAGTACTTC; CDR3aa: CASSQKGETQYF
abundance: .; d_gene: .; v_gene: TRBV7-3; j_gene: TRBJ2-1; CDR3nt: TGTGCCAGCAGCTTATTTGCTACGAGAAGCTACAATGAGCAGTTCTTC; CDR3aa: CASSLFATRSYNEQFF
abundance: once; d_gene: TRBD1; v_gene: TRBV5-1; j_gene: TRBJ2-7; CDR3nt: TGCGCCAGCAGCCTAGACGGACAGGGAAGGGAGCAGTACTTC; CDR3aa: CASSLDGQGREQYF
abundance: .; d_gene: TRBD2; v_gene: TRBV19; j_gene: TRBJ2-3; CDR3nt: TGTGCCAGTAGTCGGACTAGCGGGGGGGAGGATACGCAGTATTTT; CDR3aa: CASSRTSGGEDTQYF
abundance: .; d_gene: .; v_gene: TRBV20-1; j_gene: TRBJ1-2; CDR3nt: TGCAGTGCCCCTCCTGGCTACACCTTC; CDR3aa: CSAPPGYTF
abundance: .; d_gene: TRBD1; v_gene: TRBV7-8; j_gene: TRBJ2-3; CDR3nt: TGTGCCAGCAGCGACGCAGGGGGTTACGATACGCAGTATTTT; CDR3aa: CASSDAGGYDTQYF
abundance: .; d_gene: .; v_gene: TRBV19; j_gene: TRBJ1-1; CDR3nt: TGTGCCAGTAGTATAAGGGGCGCCGGCACTGAAGCTTTCTTT; CDR3aa: CASSIRGAGTEAFF
abundance: .; d_gene: .; v_gene: TRBV6-1; j_gene: TRBJ1-1; CDR3nt: TGTGCCAGCAGTGTGGAGTTTGGGAGTCGTGCTGAAGCTTTCTTT; CDR3aa: CASSVEFGSRAEAFF
abundance: .; d_gene: TRBD1; v_gene: TRBV11-2; j_gene: TRBJ2-6; CDR3nt: TGTGCCAGCGGCTGGACAGGGGCCTCCTCTGGGGCCAACGTCCTGACTTTC; CDR3aa: CASGWTGASSGANVLTF
abundance: .; d_gene: .; v_gene: TRBV30; j_gene: TRBJ2-7; CDR3nt: TGTGCCTGGAGTGCGTACTACGAGCAGTACTTC; CDR3aa: CAWSAYYEQYF
abundance: .; d_gene: TRBD1; v_gene: TRBV5-6; j_gene: TRBJ2-1; CDR3nt: TGTGCCAGCAGACCCGGGACAGGGGGCGCTGGAGATTACAATGAGCAGTTCTTC; CDR3aa: CASRPGTGGAGDYNEQFF
abundance: .; d_gene: TRBD1; v_gene: TRBV19; j_gene: TRBJ1-5; CDR3nt: TGTGCCAGTAGTATGGGACAGGGGGAACAGCCCCAGCATTTT; CDR3aa: CASSMGQGEQPQHF
abundance: .; d_gene: TRBD1; v_gene: TRBV29-1; j_gene: TRBJ1-5; CDR3nt: TGCAGCACGAGGACAGGGGCCGACCCGGGGTCCCAGCATTTT; CDR3aa: CSTRTGADPGSQHF
abundance: .; d_gene: .; v_gene: TRBV30; j_gene: TRBJ2-3; CDR3nt: TGTGCCTGGATTCTCGACTATACCACAGATACGCAGTATTTT; CDR3aa: CAWILDYTTDTQYF
abundance: .; d_gene: .; v_gene: TRBV29-1; j_gene: TRBJ2-5; CDR3nt: TGCAGCGGCCGACAGAACCAAGAGACCCAGTACTTC; CDR3aa: CSGRQNQETQYF
abundance: .; d_gene: .; v_gene: TRBV2; j_gene: TRBJ1-2; CDR3nt: TGTGCCAGAGGGGGACCCACCGGTAACCATGGCTACACCTTC; CDR3aa: CARGGPTGNHGYTF
abundance: .; d_gene: .; v_gene: TRBV5-6; j_gene: TRBJ1-1; CDR3nt: TGTGCCAGCAGCTCGCGGGATGAAGCTTTCTTT; CDR3aa: CASSSRDEAFF
abundance: .; d_gene: .; v_gene: TRBV7-6; j_gene: TRBJ1-1; CDR3nt: TGTGCCAGCAGCATGCGGGGGGGGAACACTGAAGCTTTCTTT; CDR3aa: CASSMRGGNTEAFF
abundance: .; d_gene: .; v_gene: TRBV7-3; j_gene: TRBJ2-1; CDR3nt: TGTGCCAGCAGCTTAAGAGGCGGGGATGAGCAGTTCTTC; CDR3aa: CASSLRGGDEQFF
abundance: .; d_gene: TRBD1; v_gene: TRBV10-3; j_gene: TRBJ1-1; CDR3nt: TGTGCCATCAGCCCGGACAGGGGGTCTTCTGAAGCTTTCTTT; CDR3aa: CAISPDRGSSEAFF